This TCR beta chain originates from a study of CD8 T cells in ankylosing spondylitis. Quantitative barcoded 5'-RACE was used to prepare TCR beta libraries. In TCRdb, the 5' RACE reads were re-called with MiXCR into one record per CDR3 protein. The sample records 250,000 to 350,000 distinct CDR3 sequences, 8% being singletons. V was cut by 4 bases and J by 12 bases, with 19 bases left in between. The CDR3 loop spans 14 amino acids. This clonotype was seen at least ten times. Its antigen is still unknown. Study-level results: Significant enrichment of disease-linked clones was reported in matched ankylosing spondylitis synovial fluid. It appeared that ankylosing spondylitis blood was characterized by a TCR beta motif of several highly homologous variants.

The clonotype originates from a male donor with ankylosing spondylitis. Sequencing was performed on blood, either unsorted or a sorted T cell fraction (not recorded which). This chain connects TRBV12-3 or TRBV12-4 to TRBJ2-1; the D is unclear. The CDR3 nucleotides are TGTGCCAGCAGTTACCTCCGGACCAGCCCGGGGCAGTTCTTC. Translation gives CASSYLRTSPGQFF.